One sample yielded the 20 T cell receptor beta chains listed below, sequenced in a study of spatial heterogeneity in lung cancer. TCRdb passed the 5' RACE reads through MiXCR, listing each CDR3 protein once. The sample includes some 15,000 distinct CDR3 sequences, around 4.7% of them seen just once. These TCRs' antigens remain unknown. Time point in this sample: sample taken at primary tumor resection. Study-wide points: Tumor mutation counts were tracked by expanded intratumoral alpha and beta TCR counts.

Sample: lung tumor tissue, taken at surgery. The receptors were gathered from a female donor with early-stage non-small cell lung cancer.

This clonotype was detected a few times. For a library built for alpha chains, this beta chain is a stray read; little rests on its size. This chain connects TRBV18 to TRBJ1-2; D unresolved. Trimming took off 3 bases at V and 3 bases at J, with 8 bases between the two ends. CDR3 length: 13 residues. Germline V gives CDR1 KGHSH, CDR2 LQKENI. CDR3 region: CASSPGSDYGYTF. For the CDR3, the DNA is TGTGCCAGCTCACCGGGCAGCGACTATGGCTACACCTTC.

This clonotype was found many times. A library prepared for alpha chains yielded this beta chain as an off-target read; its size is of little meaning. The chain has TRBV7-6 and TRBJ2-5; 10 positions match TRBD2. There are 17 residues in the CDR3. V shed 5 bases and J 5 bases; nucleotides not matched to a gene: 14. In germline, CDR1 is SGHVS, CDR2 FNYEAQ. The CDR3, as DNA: TGTGCCAGCAGCCAATACGTGGTAGCGGGGGGTGTCGAGACCCAGTACTTC. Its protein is CASSQYVVAGGVETQYF.

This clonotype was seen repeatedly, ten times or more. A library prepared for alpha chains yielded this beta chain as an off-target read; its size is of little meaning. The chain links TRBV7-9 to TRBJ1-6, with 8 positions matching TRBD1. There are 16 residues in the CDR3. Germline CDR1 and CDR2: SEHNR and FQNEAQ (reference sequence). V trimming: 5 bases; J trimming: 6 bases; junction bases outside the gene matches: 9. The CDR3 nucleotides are TGTGCCAGCAGCCTCCGGGACAGGATACCTAATTCACCCCTCCACTTT. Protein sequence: CASSLRDRIPNSPLHF.

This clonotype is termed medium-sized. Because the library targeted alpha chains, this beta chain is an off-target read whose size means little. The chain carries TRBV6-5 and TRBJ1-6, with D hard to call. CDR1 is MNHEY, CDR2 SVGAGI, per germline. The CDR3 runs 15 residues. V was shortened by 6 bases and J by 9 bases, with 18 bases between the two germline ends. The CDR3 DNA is TGTGCCAGCAGACCCCTATTAGGGTCAGGTTCACCCCTCCACTTT. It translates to CASRPLLGSGSPLHF.

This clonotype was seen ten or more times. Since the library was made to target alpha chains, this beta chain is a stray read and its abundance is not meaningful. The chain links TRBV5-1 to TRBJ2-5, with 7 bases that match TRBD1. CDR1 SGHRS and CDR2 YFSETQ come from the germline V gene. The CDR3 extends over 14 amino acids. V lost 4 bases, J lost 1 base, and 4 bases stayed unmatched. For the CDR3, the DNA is TGCGCCAGCAGCCAAGGGACAGTCCAAGAGACCCAGTACTTC. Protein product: CASSQGTVQETQYF.

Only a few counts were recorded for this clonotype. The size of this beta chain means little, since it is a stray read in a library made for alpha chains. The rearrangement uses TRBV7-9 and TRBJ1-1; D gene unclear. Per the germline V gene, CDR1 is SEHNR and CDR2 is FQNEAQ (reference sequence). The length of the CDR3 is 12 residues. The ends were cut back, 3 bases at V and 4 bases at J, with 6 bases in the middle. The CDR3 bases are TGTGCCAGCAGCTTTGGGGTCACTGAAGCTTTCTTT. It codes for CASSFGVTEAFF.

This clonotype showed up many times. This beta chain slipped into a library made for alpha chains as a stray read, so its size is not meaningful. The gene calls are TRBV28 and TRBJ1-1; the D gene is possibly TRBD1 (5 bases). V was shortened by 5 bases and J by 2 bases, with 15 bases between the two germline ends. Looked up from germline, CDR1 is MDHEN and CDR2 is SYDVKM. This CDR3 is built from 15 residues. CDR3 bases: TGTGCCAGCAGTAAAATCCGGGACTCCAACACTGAAGCTTTCTTT. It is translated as CASSKIRDSNTEAFF.

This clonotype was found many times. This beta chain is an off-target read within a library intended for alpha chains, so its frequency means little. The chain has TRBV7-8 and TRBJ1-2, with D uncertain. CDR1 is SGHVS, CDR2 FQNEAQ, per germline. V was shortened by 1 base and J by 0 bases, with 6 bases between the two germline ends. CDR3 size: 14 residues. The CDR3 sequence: CASSLGRTNYGYTF. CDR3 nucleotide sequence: TGTGCCAGCAGCTTAGGACGGACTAACTATGGCTACACCTTC.

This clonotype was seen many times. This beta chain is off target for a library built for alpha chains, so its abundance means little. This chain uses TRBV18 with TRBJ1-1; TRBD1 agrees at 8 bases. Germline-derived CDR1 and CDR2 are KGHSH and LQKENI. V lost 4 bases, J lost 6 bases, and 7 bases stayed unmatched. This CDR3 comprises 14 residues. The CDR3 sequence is CASSRDRGGSEAFF. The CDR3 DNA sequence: TGTGCCAGCTCACGAGACAGGGGAGGTTCTGAAGCTTTCTTT. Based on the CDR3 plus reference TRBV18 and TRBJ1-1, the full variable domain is NAGVMQNPRHLVRRRGQEARLRCSPMKGHSHVYWYRQLPEEGLKFMVYLQKENIIDESGMPKERFSAEFPKEGPSILRIQQVVRGDSAAYFCASSRDRGGSEAFFGQGTRLTVV.

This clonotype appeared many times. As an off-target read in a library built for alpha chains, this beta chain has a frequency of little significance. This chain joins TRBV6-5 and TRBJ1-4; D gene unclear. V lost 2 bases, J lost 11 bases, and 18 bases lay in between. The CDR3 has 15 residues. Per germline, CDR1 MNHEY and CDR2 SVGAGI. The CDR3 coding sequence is TGTGCCAGCAGTTACCGGGCAGGAACGGAGGGTAAACTGTTTTTT. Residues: CASSYRAGTEGKLFF.

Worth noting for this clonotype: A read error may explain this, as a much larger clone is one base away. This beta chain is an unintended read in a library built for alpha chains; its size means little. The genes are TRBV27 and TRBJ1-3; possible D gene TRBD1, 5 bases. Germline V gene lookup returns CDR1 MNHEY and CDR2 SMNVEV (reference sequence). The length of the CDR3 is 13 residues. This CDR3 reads CASRRGSGNTKYF. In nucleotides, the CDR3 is TGTGCCTCACGAAGGGGTTCTGGAAACACCAAATATTTT.

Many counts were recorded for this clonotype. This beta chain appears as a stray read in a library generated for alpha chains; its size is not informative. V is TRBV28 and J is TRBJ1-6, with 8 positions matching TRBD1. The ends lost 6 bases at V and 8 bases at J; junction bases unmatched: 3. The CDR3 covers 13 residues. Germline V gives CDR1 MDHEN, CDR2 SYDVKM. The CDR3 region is CASRVTGDSPLHF. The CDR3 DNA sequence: TGTGCCAGCAGGGTGACAGGGGATTCACCCCTCCACTTT.

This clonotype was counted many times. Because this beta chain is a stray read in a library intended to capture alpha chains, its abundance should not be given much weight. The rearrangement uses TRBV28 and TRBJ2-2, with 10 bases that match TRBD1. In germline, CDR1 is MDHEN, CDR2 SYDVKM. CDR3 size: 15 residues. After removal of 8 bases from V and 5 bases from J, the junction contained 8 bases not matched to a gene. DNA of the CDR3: TGTGCCAGCCTATATCCGGGACAGGGGACCGGGGAGCTGTTTTTT. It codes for CASLYPGQGTGELFF.

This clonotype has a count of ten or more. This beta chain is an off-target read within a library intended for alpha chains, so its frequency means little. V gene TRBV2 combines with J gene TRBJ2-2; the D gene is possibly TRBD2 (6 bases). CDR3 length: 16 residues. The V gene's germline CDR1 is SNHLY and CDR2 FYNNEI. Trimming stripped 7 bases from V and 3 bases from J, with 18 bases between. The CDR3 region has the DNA TGTGCCAGCACCTCCCGGGGGTATCAGGACACCGGGGAGCTGTTTTTT. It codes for CASTSRGYQDTGELFF.

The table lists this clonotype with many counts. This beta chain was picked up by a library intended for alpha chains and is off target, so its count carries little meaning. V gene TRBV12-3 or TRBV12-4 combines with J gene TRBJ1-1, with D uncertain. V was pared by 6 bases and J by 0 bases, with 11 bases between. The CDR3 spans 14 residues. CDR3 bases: TGTGCCAGCAGCCTTACATACATGAACACTGAAGCTTTCTTT. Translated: CASSLTYMNTEAFF.

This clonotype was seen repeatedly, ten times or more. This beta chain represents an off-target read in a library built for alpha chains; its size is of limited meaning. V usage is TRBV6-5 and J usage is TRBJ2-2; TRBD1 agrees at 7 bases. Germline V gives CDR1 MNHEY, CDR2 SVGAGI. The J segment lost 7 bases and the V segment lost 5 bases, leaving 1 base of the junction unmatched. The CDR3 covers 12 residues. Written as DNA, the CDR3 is TGTGCCAGCAGTCGACAGGGCGGGGAGCTGTTTTTT. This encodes CASSRQGGELFF.

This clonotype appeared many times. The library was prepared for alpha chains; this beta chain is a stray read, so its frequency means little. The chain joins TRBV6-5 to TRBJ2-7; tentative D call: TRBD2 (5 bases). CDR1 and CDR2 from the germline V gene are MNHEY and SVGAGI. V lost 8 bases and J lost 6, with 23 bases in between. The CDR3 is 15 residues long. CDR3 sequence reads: CASLSAPLGVGEQYF. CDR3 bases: TGTGCCAGCCTATCGGCCCCCCTCGGGGTTGGCGAGCAGTACTTC.

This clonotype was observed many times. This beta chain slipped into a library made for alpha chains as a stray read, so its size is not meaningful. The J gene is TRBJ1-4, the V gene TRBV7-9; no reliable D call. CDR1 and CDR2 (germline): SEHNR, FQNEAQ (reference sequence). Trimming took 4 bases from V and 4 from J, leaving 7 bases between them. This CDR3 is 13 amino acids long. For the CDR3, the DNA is TGTGCCAGCAGCTGGTACAGTAATGAAAAACTGTTTTTT. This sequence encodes CASSWYSNEKLFF.

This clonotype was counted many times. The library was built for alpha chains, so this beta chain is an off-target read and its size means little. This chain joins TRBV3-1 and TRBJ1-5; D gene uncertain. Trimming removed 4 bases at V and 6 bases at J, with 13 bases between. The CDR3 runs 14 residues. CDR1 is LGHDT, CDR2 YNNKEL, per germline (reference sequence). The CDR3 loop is CASSPQWGSQPQHF. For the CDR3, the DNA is TGTGCCAGCAGCCCCCAATGGGGAAGTCAGCCCCAGCATTTT.

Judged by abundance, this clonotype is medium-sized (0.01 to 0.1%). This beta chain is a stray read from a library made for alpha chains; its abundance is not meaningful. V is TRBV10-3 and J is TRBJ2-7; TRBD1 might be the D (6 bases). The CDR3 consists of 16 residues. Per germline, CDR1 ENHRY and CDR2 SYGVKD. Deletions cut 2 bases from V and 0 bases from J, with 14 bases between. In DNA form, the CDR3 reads TGTGCCATCAGTGAGCACGGGGACACCAGCTCCTACGAGCAGTACTTC. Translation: CAISEHGDTSSYEQYF.